Included here is one T cell receptor beta chain sequence, with context. Its antigen is still unknown. 60 Vbeta and 13 Jbeta primers were used in PCR. Original methodology: The authors later counted around 80 million unique TCR beta chains, around 9.9 million of them shared. Generated by immunoSEQ multiplex PCR, the TCRdb table keeps only in-frame clones and is missing some. The V and J calls and clone size come from that table; D and trimming were worked out from the DNA. The table shows nearly 300,000 clones, with 75% to 90% occurring only once. The sample belongs to a study of cytomegalovirus exposure and HLA in healthy donors. Findings and limits, study-wide: Solely CMV serostatus was available to characterize immune exposure.

V lost 3 bases, J lost 1 base, and 5 bases stayed unmatched. This CDR3 comprises 15 residues. Germline CDR1 is LGHNA and CDR2 is YSLEER. V and J are TRBV4-3 and TRBJ1-1, with TRBD1 matching 7 bases. This clonotype was sampled from a middle-aged man in good health and CMV-seropositive. The sequenced material came from PBMCs. The CDR3 region has the DNA TGCGCCAGCAGCCACCGACAGGGAGGGAACACTGAAGCTTTCTTT. Its translation is CASSHRQGGNTEAFF.